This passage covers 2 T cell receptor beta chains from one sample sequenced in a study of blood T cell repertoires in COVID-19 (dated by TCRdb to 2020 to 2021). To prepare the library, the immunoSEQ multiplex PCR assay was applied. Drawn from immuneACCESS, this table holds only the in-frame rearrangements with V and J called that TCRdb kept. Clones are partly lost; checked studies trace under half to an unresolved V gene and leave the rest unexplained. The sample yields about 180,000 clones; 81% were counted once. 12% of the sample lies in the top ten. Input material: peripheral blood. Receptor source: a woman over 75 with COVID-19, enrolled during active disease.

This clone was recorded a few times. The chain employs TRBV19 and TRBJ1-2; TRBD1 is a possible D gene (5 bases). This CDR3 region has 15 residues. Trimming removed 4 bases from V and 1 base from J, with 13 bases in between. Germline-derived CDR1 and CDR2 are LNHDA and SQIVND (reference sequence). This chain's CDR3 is CASSRGTGVNYGYTF. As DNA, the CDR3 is TGTGCCAGTAGTAGAGGTACAGGCGTTAACTATGGCTACACCTTC.

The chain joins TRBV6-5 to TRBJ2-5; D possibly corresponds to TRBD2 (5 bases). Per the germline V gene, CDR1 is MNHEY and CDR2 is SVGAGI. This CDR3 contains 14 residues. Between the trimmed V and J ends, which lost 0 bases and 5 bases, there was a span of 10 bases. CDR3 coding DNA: TGTGCCAGCAGTTACTCTAGGACTCGGGAGACCCAGTACTTC. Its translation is CASSYSRTRETQYF.